These 27 T cell receptor beta chains were all obtained from the same sample, sequenced in a study of blood T cell repertoires in COVID-19. Clones were sequenced by immunoSEQ multiplex PCR, and TCRdb holds only the in-frame ones, with some missing. The sample shows 200,000 or so clones, 85% to 90% of them seen only once. Sequencing used peripheral blood. These receptors were taken from an older man with acute or convalescent COVID-19.

This clone has just one count. J is TRBJ2-2 and V is TRBV4-1, with 7 bases matching TRBD2. In germline, CDR1 is MGHRA, CDR2 YSYEKL. V was clipped by 1 base and J by 6 bases; unmatched bases: 17. The CDR3 loop spans 19 amino acids. The CDR3 nucleotides are TGCGCCAGCAGCCAAGTCAGTGGTCGGGGACTATCCCCCGCCGGGGAGCTGTTTTTT. This encodes CASSQVSGRGLSPAGELFF.

The V call is TRBV14, the J call TRBJ1-2; D perhaps matches TRBD1 (5 bases). Trimming shortened V by 0 bases and J by 0 bases, and 14 bases separated the two germline ends. The CDR3 is 17 residues long. The germline CDR1 and CDR2 sequences are SGHDN and FVKESK. The CDR3, as DNA: TGTGCCAGCAGCCAAGATCTGGGACTGGAACCTAACTATGGCTACACCTTC. This sequence encodes CASSQDLGLEPNYGYTF.

The chain combines TRBV5-5 with TRBJ1-5, with a weak D call TRBD1 (5 bases). From germline, CDR1 is SGHKS and CDR2 YYEKEE (reference sequence). Trimming took off 0 bases at V and 2 bases at J, with 12 bases between the two ends. CDR3 length: 16 residues. CDR3 protein: CASSLASGRGNQPQHF. The CDR3 region has the DNA TGTGCCAGCAGCTTGGCGTCAGGGCGAGGCAATCAGCCCCAGCATTTT.

The chain has TRBV6-1 and TRBJ1-5; no clear D gene. Between the trimmed V and J ends, which lost 2 bases and 5 bases, there was a span of 10 bases. The germline V gene encodes CDR1 MNHNS and CDR2 SASEGT. The CDR3 has 14 residues. The CDR3 nucleotides are TGTGCCAGCAGTGAACAGGAGGTGTATCAGCCCCAGCATTTT. Translation: CASSEQEVYQPQHF.

The gene calls are TRBV11-3 and TRBJ2-2; tentatively, D is TRBD1 (6 bases). Germline CDR1 is SGHNT and CDR2 is YENEEA. The CDR3 consists of 15 residues. V lost 5 bases, J lost 4 bases, and 14 bases lay in between. The CDR3 coding sequence is TGTGCCAGCAGCCGTACAGGGTACAGCACCGGGGAGCTGTTTTTT. Translated: CASSRTGYSTGELFF.

This rearrangement joins TRBV7-2 to TRBJ2-7, with D maybe TRBD1 (6 bases). V was pared by 6 bases and J by 1 base, with 19 bases between. The germline gives CDR1 SGHTA, CDR2 FQGNSA. CDR3 size: 16 residues. CDR3 sequence (DNA): TGTGCCAGCAGATCTTCAGGGGTAAACCCATCCTACGAGCAGTACTTC. Translation gives CASRSSGVNPSYEQYF.

This chain links TRBV10-3 with TRBJ2-7; D not certain. Germline V gives CDR1 ENHRY, CDR2 SYGVKD. Trimming shortened V by 3 bases and J by 1 base, and 4 bases separated the two germline ends. The CDR3 is 12 amino acids. The CDR3 region is CAISDNSYEQYV. The CDR3 DNA reads TGTGCCATCAGTGATAATTCCTACGAGCAGTACGTC.

The V call is TRBV29-1, the J call TRBJ1-5; 9 bases fit TRBD1. This CDR3 comprises 15 residues. Trimming removed 4 bases from V and 7 bases from J; junction bases left unmatched: 11. Germline-derived CDR1 and CDR2 are SQVTM and ANQGSEA. The CDR3 region is CSVVEDRGVGQPQHF. For the CDR3, the DNA is TGCAGCGTTGTCGAGGACAGGGGAGTGGGACAGCCCCAGCATTTT.

The chain carries TRBV20-1 and TRBJ1-2, with D maybe TRBD1 (5 bases). V was cut by 3 bases and J by 4 bases, with 12 bases left in between. The CDR3 consists of 13 residues. The germline V gene encodes CDR1 DFQATT and CDR2 SNEGSKA (reference sequence). CDR3 loop: CSASARVGYGYTF. CDR3 DNA: TGCAGTGCTAGTGCCAGGGTCGGCTATGGCTACACCTTC.

The gene calls are TRBV12-3 or TRBV12-4 and TRBJ2-2; TRBD1 is a possible D gene (6 bases). The CDR3 sequence is 13 residues long. V was cut by 8 bases and J by 2 bases, with 9 bases left in between. The CDR3 is CASSDSNTGELFF. The CDR3 nucleotides read TGTGCCAGCTCGGACAGCAACACCGGGGAGCTGTTTTTT.

This chain joins TRBV24-1 and TRBJ1-2; D perhaps matches TRBD1 (6 bases). Germline V gene data show CDR1 as KGHDR and CDR2 as SFDVKD. This CDR3 contains 13 residues. The ends were cut back, 4 bases at V and 5 bases at J, with 10 bases in the middle. The CDR3 coding sequence is TGTGCCACCAGTGACCCTACAGGGTATGGCTACACCTTC. Translating gives CATSDPTGYGYTF.

Only a few counts were recorded for this clone. CDR3 in DNA: TGTGCCAGCAGCTTCGGGGACAGGAGCTCCTACGAGCAGTACGTC. This gives the protein CASSFGDRSSYEQYV. The chain has TRBV7-9 and TRBJ2-7; 8 nucleotides align to TRBD1. V trimming: 3 bases; J trimming: 0 bases; junction bases outside the gene matches: 4. The length of the CDR3 is 15 residues. Germline V gives CDR1 SEHNR, CDR2 FQNEAQ (reference sequence).

This sequence joins TRBV9 and TRBJ2-3; TRBD1 aligns across 7 bases. Unmatched junction bases numbered 8, after V lost 5 bases and J lost 2 bases. This CDR3 is built from 15 residues. CDR1 and CDR2 from the germline V gene are SGDLS and YYNGEE. This chain's CDR3 is CASREGTAATDTQYF. The CDR3 DNA sequence: TGTGCCAGCAGGGAAGGGACAGCTGCCACAGATACGCAGTATTTT.

The chain carries TRBV5-4 and TRBJ2-1; 9 bases line up with TRBD1. This CDR3 contains 15 residues. The V segment lost 0 bases and the J segment 4 bases; nucleotides outside the gene matches: 2. Per the germline V gene, CDR1 is SGHNT and CDR2 is YYREEE (reference sequence). As DNA, the CDR3 is TGTGCCAGCAGCTTGGCGGGGACAGGGTACAATGAGCAGTTCTTC. It yields the protein CASSLAGTGYNEQFF.

The chain combines TRBV2 with TRBJ1-5; TRBD1 might be the D (6 bases). The germline V gene has CDR1 SNHLY and CDR2 FYNNEI. This CDR3 spans 15 amino acids. Trimming stripped 4 bases from V and 1 base from J, with 11 bases between. Here the CDR3 reads CASSGDISSNQPQHF. DNA for the CDR3: TGTGCCAGCAGTGGGGACATTTCCAGCAATCAGCCCCAGCATTTT.

CDR3: CSVGLPNEQYF. The CDR3, as DNA: TGCAGCGTTGGACTTCCCAACGAGCAGTACTTC. This chain links TRBV29-1 with TRBJ2-7; no clear D gene. Germline V gives CDR1 SQVTM, CDR2 ANQGSEA. The CDR3 is 11 amino acids. The V end was cut by 4 bases, the J end by 5 bases, with 9 bases between.

The CDR3, as DNA: TGTGCCAGCAGCCACAGGCGATACTATGGCTACACCTTC. It translates to CASSHRRYYGYTF. The chain links TRBV14 to TRBJ1-2; unclear D gene. The germline V gene has CDR1 SGHDN and CDR2 FVKESK. The V end was cut by 3 bases, the J end by 3 bases, with 8 bases between. CDR3 length: 13 amino acids.

This sequence joins TRBV4-2 and TRBJ2-7; 10 positions agree with TRBD2. The CDR3 length is 14 residues. Germline CDR1 is LGHNA and CDR2 is YNFKEQ. With V trimmed by 0 bases and J by 7 bases, 3 bases remained unmatched. The CDR3 loop reads CASSQELAGWEQYF. The CDR3, as DNA: TGTGCCAGCAGCCAAGAACTAGCGGGATGGGAGCAGTACTTC.

This chain links TRBV27 with TRBJ2-7; no clear D gene. The CDR3 extends over 13 amino acids. V dropped 6 bases and J dropped 0 bases, with 9 bases sitting between them. Germline CDR1 is MNHEY and CDR2 is SMNVEV (reference sequence). The CDR3 DNA is TGTGCCAGCAGGCCGCTATCCTCCTACGAGCAGTACTTC. Translation: CASRPLSSYEQYF.

The J gene is TRBJ1-5, the V gene TRBV10-2; TRBD1 agrees at 9 bases. The CDR3 sequence is 14 residues long. Looked up from germline, CDR1 is WSHSY and CDR2 is SAAADI. Germline trimming cut 6 bases from V and 5 bases from J; bases unmatched to any gene: 5. CDR3: CASRGTGPDQPQHF. DNA of the CDR3: TGCGCCAGCAGGGGGACAGGGCCGGATCAGCCCCAGCATTTT.

This chain joins TRBV5-1 and TRBJ2-2; TRBD1 agrees at 7 bases. The J segment lost 1 base and the V segment lost 4 bases, leaving 1 base of the junction unmatched. This CDR3 has 14 amino acids. Germline CDR1 and CDR2: SGHRS and YFSETQ. The CDR3 region has the DNA TGCGCCAGCAGCCGACAGGGGAACACCGGGGAGCTGTTTTTT. It specifies CASSRQGNTGELFF.

This rearrangement joins TRBV20-1 to TRBJ2-3, with D unclear. Germline lookup yields CDR1 DFQATT and CDR2 SNEGSKA (reference sequence). This CDR3 contains 12 residues. The germline V and J ends were trimmed by 3 bases and 2 bases, with 6 bases remaining between them. This chain's CDR3 is CSASYTTDTQYF. The CDR3 DNA is TGCAGTGCTAGTTACACCACAGATACGCAGTATTTT.

This clone was recorded a few times. The V call is TRBV28, the J call TRBJ2-3, with 9 bases lining up with TRBD1. CDR3 size: 15 residues. V lost 8 bases and J lost 1; bases outside the gene matches: 7. Germline lookup yields CDR1 MDHEN and CDR2 SYDVKM. CDR3 amino acids: CASQTGGIGTDTQYF. In DNA, the CDR3 is TGTGCCAGCCAAACAGGGGGCATTGGCACAGATACGCAGTATTTT. The complete variable domain, with remaining parts taken from reference TRBV28 and TRBJ2-3, reads DVKVTQSSRYLVKRTGEKVFLECVQDMDHENMFWYRQDPGLGLRLIYFSYDVKMKEKGDIPEGYSVSREKKERFSLILESASTNQTSMYLCASQTGGIGTDTQYFGPGTRLTVL.

The chain uses TRBV28 and TRBJ1-2; TRBD1 aligns across 7 bases. The V segment lost 5 bases and the J segment 4 bases; nucleotides outside the gene matches: 10. This CDR3 comprises 15 residues. The germline gives CDR1 MDHEN, CDR2 SYDVKM. CDR3 DNA: TGTGCCAGCAGTCCACCGGGACAGATATCCTATGGCTACACCTTC. Protein: CASSPPGQISYGYTF.

The rearrangement joins TRBV2 to TRBJ1-2; D gene uncertain. CDR1 SNHLY and CDR2 FYNNEI come from the germline V gene. V lost 3 bases to trimming and J lost 2 bases, with 7 bases between them. The CDR3 extends over 13 amino acids. Here the CDR3 DNA reads TGTGCCAGCAGTGAGGCAGGCAACTATGGCTACACCTTC. As protein: CASSEAGNYGYTF.

The genes are TRBV19 and TRBJ2-3; possibly TRBD1 for D (9 bases). V shed 4 bases and J shed 8 bases, with 31 bases lying between them. The CDR3 covers 19 residues. CDR1 LNHDA and CDR2 SQIVND come from the germline V gene (reference sequence). CDR3 loop: CASSTGTGSAGGHSGTQYF. CDR3 coding DNA: TGTGCCAGTAGTACCGGGACAGGGTCGGCGGGAGGCCATTCGGGTACGCAGTATTTT.

This sequence joins TRBV10-3 and TRBJ2-7, with 8 positions matching TRBD1. CDR3 length: 15 amino acids. Germline CDR1 reads ENHRY; CDR2 reads SYGVKD. The V and J ends lost 4 bases and 2 bases, in that order; junction bases with no gene match: 7. The CDR3 DNA reads as TGTGCCATCAGTGCAACCGAGACAGGGGCCTACGAGCAGTACGTC. Translated: CAISATETGAYEQYV.